Each of the 30 T cell receptor beta chains below was sequenced from the same sample in a study of T cell changes during pregnancy in multiple sclerosis. Libraries were prepared by immunoSEQ multiplex PCR; TCRdb keeps only in-frame clonotypes and omits some of them. This table has about 81,000 clones, around 93% appearing once. The sample was peripheral blood, taken in the third trimester of pregnancy. The receptors derive from a female donor in good health, enrolled as a control in a pregnancy study.

J is TRBJ2-7 and V is TRBV9, with 9 nucleotides matching TRBD1. Germline V gene lookup returns CDR1 SGDLS and CDR2 YYNGEE. V dropped 3 bases and J dropped 6; count of bases not matched to a gene: 7. The length of the CDR3 is 14 residues. The CDR3 loop reads CASSARDRVSEQYF. CDR3 nucleotides: TGTGCCAGCAGCGCCCGGGACAGGGTGAGCGAGCAGTACTTC.

The V and J genes are TRBV7-2 and TRBJ2-7, with a weak D call TRBD1 (6 bases). The CDR3 consists of 13 residues. V was shortened by 1 base and J by 4 bases, with 8 bases between the two germline ends. CDR1 SGHTA and CDR2 FQGNSA come from the germline V gene. As DNA, the CDR3 is TGTGCCAGCAGCTTAGTTGACAGGTACGAGCAGTACTTC. This translates into CASSLVDRYEQYF.

This chain joins TRBV5-4 and TRBJ2-7; TRBD1 matches 8 bases. Trimming at V came to 5 bases and at J to 3 bases, leaving 13 bases not matched to a gene. The CDR3 is 16 residues long. Germline V gives CDR1 SGHNT, CDR2 YYREEE (reference sequence). CDR3 DNA: TGTGCCAGCAGGCGCACCGAGGCAGGGGGCTTCTACGAGCAGTACTTC. This codes for CASRRTEAGGFYEQYF.

The chain combines TRBV5-4 with TRBJ1-2, with 8 bases aligning to TRBD1. Trimming took 0 bases from V and 4 from J; bases not matched to a gene: 8. There are 16 residues in the CDR3. Germline values: CDR1 SGHNT, CDR2 YYREEE (reference sequence). The CDR3 loop is CASSLAAGQDTYGYTF. CDR3 in DNA: TGTGCCAGCAGCTTGGCCGCGGGACAGGATACCTATGGCTACACCTTC.

The chain couples TRBV4-1 to TRBJ2-1; 7 bases align to TRBD2. Germline V gene sequence: CDR1 MGHRA, CDR2 YSYEKL. The length of the CDR3 is 16 residues. Germline trimming cut 0 bases from V and 4 bases from J; bases unmatched to any gene: 6. CDR3: CASSQEVAGEYNEQFF. In DNA form, the CDR3 reads TGCGCCAGCAGCCAAGAAGTGGCGGGGGAATACAATGAGCAGTTCTTC.

The chain employs TRBV30 and TRBJ2-1; perhaps TRBD2 as D (5 bases). Germline CDR1 is GTSNPN and CDR2 is SVGIG (reference sequence). V lost 4 bases and J lost 2, with 9 bases in between. This CDR3 comprises 13 residues. The CDR3 loop is CAWTPGTYNEQFF. CDR3 sequence (DNA): TGTGCCTGGACCCCGGGGACCTACAATGAGCAGTTCTTC.

This clone occurred many times. The rearrangement links TRBV6-6 to TRBJ2-1; TRBD2 agrees at 10 bases. J lost 7 bases, V lost 5 bases, and 8 bases had no gene match. This CDR3 contains 15 residues. In germline, CDR1 is MNHNY, CDR2 SVGAGI (reference sequence). CDR3 protein: CASSLLAGEGNEQFF. In DNA, the CDR3 is TGTGCCAGCAGTCTGCTAGCGGGAGAGGGGAATGAGCAGTTCTTC.

The chain uses TRBV27 and TRBJ2-3; 7 bases map to TRBD1. V lost 2 bases to trimming and J lost 6 bases; unmatched junction nucleotides: 11. Germline V CDR1 and CDR2: MNHEY, SMNVEV (reference sequence). This CDR3 is built from 16 residues. The CDR3 spells CASSLDSRQGRDTQYF. The CDR3 nucleotides read TGTGCCAGCAGTTTAGACTCAAGACAGGGAAGGGATACGCAGTATTTT.

This clone was counted once. This rearrangement joins TRBV6-1 to TRBJ2-7, with 8 nucleotides matching TRBD1. The CDR3 runs to 16 residues. The J segment lost 4 bases and the V segment lost 1 base, leaving 9 bases of the junction unmatched. The germline CDR1 and CDR2 sequences are MNHNS and SASEGT. CDR3 nucleotide sequence: TGTGCCAGCAGTGAAGGCTGGACAGGGATCCGTTACGAGCAGTACTTC. Its translation is CASSEGWTGIRYEQYF.

This chain joins TRBV2 and TRBJ2-7; D is undetermined. With 4 bases removed from V and 0 bases from J, the gap between germline ends came to 10 bases. The CDR3 loop spans 14 amino acids. Germline CDR1 is SNHLY and CDR2 is FYNNEI. For the CDR3, the DNA is TGTGCCAGCAGTGTCTCGGGTGCCTCCTACGAGCAGTACTTC. This translates into CASSVSGASYEQYF.

V and J are TRBV5-1 and TRBJ1-4; D remains unclear. The CDR3 covers 16 residues. Germline values: CDR1 SGHRS, CDR2 YFSETQ. Trimming pared 4 bases from V and 5 bases from J, leaving 18 bases between. The CDR3 region has the DNA TGCGCCAGCAGCGCGGAGGAGCGAATCCTCAATGAAAAACTGTTTTTT. Translating it yields CASSAEERILNEKLFF.

The chain joins TRBV18 to TRBJ1-1, with unresolved D. V shed 2 bases and J shed 4 bases, with 11 bases lying between them. The CDR3 is 14 amino acids. Germline-derived CDR1 and CDR2 are KGHSH and LQKENI. CDR3 sequence: CASSPSGAVTEAFF. CDR3 nucleotide sequence: TGTGCCAGCTCACCAAGCGGCGCCGTCACTGAAGCTTTCTTT. The entire variable domain, with the rest obtained from reference TRBV18 and TRBJ1-1, is as follows: NAGVMQNPRHLVRRRGQEARLRCSPMKGHSHVYWYRQLPEEGLKFMVYLQKENIIDESGMPKERFSAEFPKEGPSILRIQQVVRGDSAAYFCASSPSGAVTEAFFGQGTRLTVV.

CDR3 region: CASSPGLAGSTDTQYF. CDR3 nucleotide sequence: TGCGCCAGCAGCCCCGGACTAGCGGGAAGCACAGATACGCAGTATTTT. V and J are TRBV5-1 and TRBJ2-3; 12 bases are shared with TRBD2. Trimming took 4 bases from V and 0 from J; bases not matched to a gene: 3. Per germline, CDR1 SGHRS and CDR2 YFSETQ. This CDR3 has 16 amino acids.

This chain links TRBV6-5 with TRBJ1-5; 11 bases are shared with TRBD1. The V and J ends lost 6 bases and 4 bases, in that order; junction bases with no gene match: 5. Germline V gene sequence: CDR1 MNHEY, CDR2 SVGAGI. The CDR3 has 15 amino acids. The CDR3 loop is CASSSGTGGNQPQHF. The CDR3 region has the DNA TGTGCCAGCAGCTCCGGGACAGGGGGAAATCAGCCCCAGCATTTT.

The chain combines TRBV5-4 with TRBJ1-2, with D tentatively TRBD1 (6 bases). Germline assignment: CDR1 SGHNT and CDR2 YYREEE (reference sequence). Deletions cut 4 bases from V and 3 bases from J, with 13 bases between. CDR3 length: 14 residues. The CDR3 reads CASSPGGQDYGYTF. The CDR3 nucleotides read TGTGCCAGCAGCCCGGGGGGGCAGGACTATGGCTACACCTTC.

V and J are TRBV28 and TRBJ1-2, with D perhaps TRBD1 (5 bases). The CDR3 consists of 16 residues. V lost 5 bases and J lost 5, with 21 bases in between. Germline V gene sequence: CDR1 MDHEN, CDR2 SYDVKM. This CDR3 is CASSIPFLTVGYGYTF. CDR3 nucleotide sequence: TGTGCCAGCAGTATCCCCTTCCTGACAGTAGGTTATGGCTACACCTTC.

The chain uses TRBV28 and TRBJ1-5; D unresolved. The V and J ends lost 8 bases and 5 bases respectively, with 19 bases between them. Germline CDR1 MDHEN, CDR2 SYDVKM. This CDR3 is built from 15 residues. CDR3 sequence reads: CASDGSGLRDQPQHF. In nucleotides, the CDR3 is TGTGCCAGCGACGGCTCAGGATTGAGGGATCAGCCCCAGCATTTT.

This chain joins TRBV30 and TRBJ1-3; 8 bases line up with TRBD1. Germline CDR1 and CDR2: GTSNPN and SVGIG (reference sequence). V lost 0 bases to trimming and J lost 0 bases; unmatched junction nucleotides: 1. The CDR3 has 15 residues. The CDR3 sequence: CAWSVRGLSGNTIYF. CDR3 DNA sequence: TGTGCCTGGAGTGTCAGGGGGCTCTCTGGAAACACCATATATTTT.

This clone appeared a few times. Other DNA sequences in the sample encode the same CDR3. The CDR3 sequence: CASSPGQGASYEQYF. The CDR3 bases are TGTGCCAGTAGTCCGGGACAGGGGGCTTCCTACGAGCAGTACTTC. The rearrangement links TRBV19 to TRBJ2-7, with 12 bases matching TRBD1. Germline values: CDR1 LNHDA, CDR2 SQIVND (reference sequence). The CDR3 extends over 15 amino acids. The ends lost 5 bases at V and 1 base at J; junction bases unmatched: 3. Full variable domain (missing parts from reference TRBV19 and TRBJ2-7): DGGITQSPKYLFRKEGQNVTLSCEQNLNHDAMYWYRQDPGQGLRLIYYSQIVNDFQKGDIAEGYSVSREKKESFPLTVTSAQKNPTAFYLCASSPGQGASYEQYFGPGTRLTVT.

The CDR3 DNA reads TGTGCCAGCAGCCCCGGACAGGGGTACGGCACAGATACGCAGTATTTT. It codes for CASSPGQGYGTDTQYF. The chain recombines TRBV4-2 with TRBJ2-3, with 9 positions matching TRBD1. The CDR3 is made up of 16 amino acids. Germline V gene lookup returns CDR1 LGHNA and CDR2 YNFKEQ. V dropped 4 bases and J dropped 1; count of bases not matched to a gene: 6.

This chain links TRBV5-5 with TRBJ2-7; a weak D match, TRBD2 (8 bases). Germline-derived CDR1 and CDR2 are SGHKS and YYEKEE (reference sequence). This CDR3 has 19 residues. Trimming left V 4 bases short and J 6 bases short, with 32 bases between. The CDR3 DNA reads TGTGCCAGCAGCCCTCGAACGGACAGGACTCTAGCGGGCTTCCCCGAGCAGTACTTC. Residues: CASSPRTDRTLAGFPEQYF.

The V call is TRBV19, the J call TRBJ1-5; D is possibly TRBD1 (5 bases). Germline lookup yields CDR1 LNHDA and CDR2 SQIVND (reference sequence). The CDR3 runs to 14 residues. V lost 7 bases to trimming and J lost 7 bases, with 17 bases between them. CDR3 in amino acids: CASTAGGVLQPQHF. The DNA of the CDR3 is TGTGCCAGTACCGCCGGGGGGGTCTTGCAGCCCCAGCATTTT.

The chain links TRBV6-5 to TRBJ1-1, with TRBD1 as a possible D gene (6 bases). The CDR3 covers 14 residues. Germline V gene lookup returns CDR1 MNHEY and CDR2 SVGAGI. Trimming shortened V by 5 bases and J by 10 bases, and 20 bases separated the two germline ends. CDR3 DNA sequence: TGTGCCAGCAGTACCTCGGGACACCTCAGGGGAGCTTTCTTT. Amino acids: CASSTSGHLRGAFF.

The chain recombines TRBV5-1 with TRBJ1-1; 10 positions agree with TRBD1. The germline V gene encodes CDR1 SGHRS and CDR2 YFSETQ. The CDR3 is 16 amino acids. Unmatched junction bases numbered 3, after V lost 0 bases and J lost 1 base. This CDR3 is CASSLATGGANTEAFF. The DNA for the CDR3 is TGCGCCAGCAGCTTGGCGACAGGGGGCGCGAACACTGAAGCTTTCTTT.

This clone has just a few counts. V gene TRBV25-1 combines with J gene TRBJ2-3, with 9 bases aligning to TRBD2. The CDR3 spans 14 residues. Germline loops: CDR1 MGHDK, CDR2 SYGVNS. The V segment lost 8 bases and the J segment 4 bases; nucleotides outside the gene matches: 7. The CDR3 loop is CASDTGLAADTQYF. DNA of the CDR3: TGTGCCAGCGACACGGGACTAGCAGCAGATACGCAGTATTTT.

The chain joins TRBV5-4 to TRBJ2-5; D perhaps matches TRBD1 (6 bases). Trimming pared 3 bases from V and 1 base from J, leaving 7 bases between. This CDR3 has 13 residues. Germline CDR1 is SGHNT and CDR2 is YYREEE (reference sequence). The chain's CDR3 is CASSYRVQETQYF. The DNA for the CDR3 is TGTGCCAGCAGCTACAGGGTCCAAGAGACCCAGTACTTC.

This clone was counted once. V usage is TRBV7-2 and J usage is TRBJ2-7; 14 bases map to TRBD2. The ends lost 3 bases at V and 5 bases at J; junction bases unmatched: 9. Per the germline V gene, CDR1 is SGHTA and CDR2 is FQGNSA. This CDR3 spans 17 amino acids. CDR3 amino acids: CASSFGGTSGSWDEQYF. For the CDR3, the DNA is TGTGCCAGCAGCTTCGGCGGGACTAGCGGGAGTTGGGACGAGCAGTACTTC.

V is TRBV10-2 and J is TRBJ2-7; perhaps TRBD2 as D (5 bases). CDR3 length: 15 amino acids. The germline V gene encodes CDR1 WSHSY and CDR2 SAAADI. Trimming took 2 bases from V and 4 from J, leaving 15 bases between them. The CDR3 here is CASSEGRVEGYEQYF. CDR3 coding DNA: TGCGCCAGCAGTGAGGGGCGGGTAGAGGGTTACGAGCAGTACTTC.

This clone was picked up a small number of times. The chain joins TRBV2 to TRBJ2-1, with 7 bases fitting TRBD1. The CDR3 is made up of 13 amino acids. Germline V lookup: CDR1 SNHLY, CDR2 FYNNEI. J lost 12 bases, V lost 4 bases, and 9 bases had no gene match. CDR3 protein: CASSGGQTQGQFF. CDR3 DNA: TGTGCCAGCAGTGGGGGACAGACCCAGGGGCAGTTCTTC.

The V call is TRBV6-1, the J call TRBJ1-2, with 8 bases identical to TRBD1. The V gene end was trimmed by 7 bases and the J gene end by 6 bases; junction bases not matched to a gene: 10. This CDR3 contains 14 residues. Per germline, CDR1 MNHNS and CDR2 SASEGT. The CDR3 loop reads CASIRTGTVHGYTF. The DNA of the CDR3 is TGTGCCAGCATCCGGACAGGGACTGTACATGGCTACACCTTC.